This entry lists 22 T cell receptor beta chains sequenced from one sample in a study of blood T cells in healthy people across ages. Alongside a J-beta primer mix, a sample-barcoded 5' primer served in a second PCR lasting about 7 to 12 cycles. TCRdb ran MiXCR on the 5' RACE reads and lists one entry per CDR3 protein. This table holds hundreds of thousands of distinct CDR3 sequences, about 25% found once. This sample also appeared in a second study, on T cells of mothers and their children.

Sequenced material: blood. Every receptor here comes from a boy between 2 and 10 years old in good health.

V is TRBV2 and J is TRBJ2-5; D unclear. Germline V gene lookup returns CDR1 SNHLY and CDR2 FYNNEI. CDR3 length equals 13 residues. Trimming took 7 bases from V and 1 from J, leaving 10 bases between them. CDR3 residues: CASTYRAQETQYF. The CDR3 bases are TGTGCCAGCACTTATCGGGCCCAAGAGACCCAGTACTTC.

The chain links TRBV27 to TRBJ1-2; D is ambiguous. Trimming took off 2 bases at V and 5 bases at J, with 15 bases between the two ends. Germline CDR1 reads MNHEY; CDR2 reads SMNVEV (reference sequence). This CDR3 spans 15 amino acids. The CDR3 DNA sequence: TGTGCCAGCAGTTTAAGAACGCCAGAGCTTTATGGCTACACCTTC. Translated: CASSLRTPELYGYTF.

The rearrangement joins TRBV7-2 to TRBJ1-2, with D possibly TRBD1 on 6 matching bases. Germline values: CDR1 SGHTA, CDR2 FQGNSA. The CDR3 consists of 16 residues. The germline V and J ends were trimmed by 1 base and 2 bases, with 14 bases remaining between them. The chain's CDR3 is CASSLGGAGSNYGYTF. The DNA of the CDR3 is TGTGCCAGCAGCTTAGGGGGGGCAGGATCCAACTATGGCTACACCTTC. The complete variable domain, with remaining parts taken from reference TRBV7-2 and TRBJ1-2, reads GAGVSQSPSNKVTEKGKDVELRCDPISGHTALYWYRQSLGQGLEFLIYFQGNSAPDKSGLPSDRFSAERTGGSVSTLTIQRTQQEDSAVYLCASSLGGAGSNYGYTFGSGTRLTVV.

The chain employs TRBV7-8 and TRBJ2-1, with 7 bases lining up with TRBD2. The germline CDR1 and CDR2 sequences are SGHVS and FQNEAQ. After removal of 4 bases from V and 8 bases from J, the junction contained 8 bases not matched to a gene. The CDR3 sequence is 14 residues long. This CDR3 reads CASSSPGGIDEQFF. CDR3 DNA: TGTGCCAGCAGCTCCCCCGGGGGGATCGATGAGCAGTTCTTC.

This clonotype was counted between two and nine times. The genes are TRBV20-1 and TRBJ2-5, with 7 nucleotides matching TRBD2. The V gene's germline CDR1 is DFQATT and CDR2 SNEGSKA (reference sequence). V trimming: 3 bases; J trimming: 3 bases; junction bases outside the gene matches: 13. The CDR3 covers 16 residues. CDR3 sequence: CSASSWGGRLKETQYF. The CDR3 DNA reads TGCAGTGCTAGTAGTTGGGGGGGACGCCTTAAAGAGACCCAGTACTTC.

This clonotype came up a few times. A junction end diverges from the germline sequence, so it may reflect a read error. V and J are TRBV3-1 and TRBJ2-1; no firm D call. The CDR3 consists of 14 residues. Germline CDR1 is LGHDT and CDR2 is YNNKEL (reference sequence). Here the CDR3 reads CASSQGRASTGLTF. The CDR3 DNA is TGTGCCAGCAGCCAAGGAAGGGCCTCCACGGGCTTAACCTTC.

CDR3 protein: CASSLEVGPYGYTF. As DNA, the CDR3 is TGTGCCAGCAGCTTAGAGGTCGGTCCCTATGGCTACACCTTC. This chain connects TRBV7-8 to TRBJ1-2, with no clear D. In germline, CDR1 is SGHVS, CDR2 FQNEAQ. Deletions cut 1 base from V and 4 bases from J, with 10 bases between. The CDR3 loop spans 14 amino acids.

The rearrangement uses TRBV7-9 and TRBJ2-1, with D perhaps being TRBD1 or TRBD2 (6 bases each). Trimming took off 6 bases at V and 2 bases at J, with 11 bases between the two ends. This CDR3 is built from 14 residues. Germline CDR1 reads SEHNR; CDR2 reads FQNEAQ (reference sequence). CDR3 loop: CASSRGETYNEQFF. The CDR3 DNA reads TGTGCCAGCAGTAGGGGGGAGACCTACAATGAGCAGTTCTTC.

V gene TRBV15 combines with J gene TRBJ1-2; possibly TRBD1 for D (5 bases). CDR1 is LNHNV and CDR2 is YYDKDF in the germline V gene (reference sequence). The CDR3 runs to 15 residues. The germline V and J ends were trimmed by 0 bases and 3 bases, with 11 bases remaining between them. The CDR3, as DNA: TGTGCCACCAGCAGAGATGAGGCCAGGGACTATGGCTACACCTTC. It codes for CATSRDEARDYGYTF.

The genes are TRBV6-4 and TRBJ2-1, with D unresolved. This CDR3 comprises 13 residues. The V gene lost 1 base and the J gene lost 5 bases, with 6 bases spanning the gap. Germline CDR1 reads MRHNA; CDR2 reads SNTAGT. CDR3 bases: TGTGCCAGCAGTGACTACGTTAACAATGAGCAGTTCTTC. Protein product: CASSDYVNNEQFF.

V usage is TRBV15 and J usage is TRBJ2-5; D remains ambiguous. The CDR3 has 12 amino acids. The germline V gene encodes CDR1 LNHNV and CDR2 YYDKDF (reference sequence). Trimming took 1 base from V and 3 from J, leaving 3 bases between them. Here the CDR3 reads CATSRVEETQYF. The CDR3 DNA reads as TGTGCCACCAGCAGAGTGGAAGAGACCCAGTACTTC.

This clonotype was counted a few times. J is TRBJ1-2 and V is TRBV30, with a tentative D call TRBD1 (5 bases). This CDR3 contains 14 residues. CDR1 and CDR2 from the germline V gene are GTSNPN and SVGIG (reference sequence). Trimming removed 0 bases at V and 6 bases at J, with 14 bases between. CDR3 DNA sequence: TGTGCCTGGAGTGTACGGCTCAGGGTTGATGGCTACACCTTC. This codes for CAWSVRLRVDGYTF.

This sequence joins TRBV20-1 and TRBJ1-5, with D possibly TRBD1 on 6 matching bases. The V and J ends lost 1 base and 1 base respectively, with 17 bases between them. The CDR3 spans 17 residues. CDR1 DFQATT and CDR2 SNEGSKA come from the germline V gene (reference sequence). DNA of the CDR3: TGCAGTGCTAGAGCCCCAGGGAAGGGGGAGAGCAATCAGCCCCAGCATTTT. It codes for CSARAPGKGESNQPQHF.

This chain connects TRBV3-1 to TRBJ2-5, with no clear D. The J call may be wrong; the DNA end is better matched by TRBJ2-7. The V gene's germline CDR1 is LGHDT and CDR2 YNNKEL (reference sequence). The CDR3 extends over 14 amino acids. CDR3 amino acids: CASSQGDVYYEQYF. The CDR3 DNA is TGTGCCAGCAGCCAAGGCGACGTATACTACGAGCAGTACTTC.

The rearrangement joins TRBV20-1 to TRBJ2-3; TRBD2 matches 9 bases. Germline values: CDR1 DFQATT, CDR2 SNEGSKA (reference sequence). CDR3 length: 15 amino acids. Germline trimming cut 5 bases from V and 2 bases from J; bases unmatched to any gene: 8. This CDR3 is CSAPPGLANTDTQYF. As DNA, the CDR3 is TGCAGTGCTCCCCCGGGACTAGCTAACACAGATACGCAGTATTTT.

The chain is built from TRBV7-9 and TRBJ2-5; D is unclear. Gene TRBJ2-7 matches the end of the DNA better, so the J call may be wrong. CDR1 is SEHNR, CDR2 FQNEAQ, per germline (reference sequence). This CDR3 comprises 13 residues. The CDR3 bases are TGTGCCAGCAGTTCCGTTACTCAATACGAGCAGTACTTC. Encoded protein: CASSSVTQYEQYF.

The rearrangement uses TRBV7-6 and TRBJ2-5; no definite D call. Germline loops: CDR1 SGHVS, CDR2 FNYEAQ. The V end was cut by 2 bases, the J end by 0 bases, with 16 bases between. The length of the CDR3 is 17 residues. CDR3 coding DNA: TGTGCCAGCAGCTTAACCGATCCCTTAGACTACCAAGAGACCCAGTACTTC. This gives the protein CASSLTDPLDYQETQYF. Supplemented by reference TRBV7-6 and TRBJ2-5, the full variable domain reads GAGVSQSPRYKVTKRGQDVALRCDPISGHVSLYWYRQALGQGPEFLTYFNYEAQQDKSGLPNDRFSAERPEGSISTLTIQRTEQRDSAMYRCASSLTDPLDYQETQYFGPGTRLLVL.

The V and J genes are TRBV6-5 and TRBJ2-1; possible D gene TRBD2, 6 bases. CDR1 is MNHEY and CDR2 is SVGAGI in the germline V gene. V was pared by 4 bases and J by 13 bases, with 17 bases between. The CDR3 extends over 13 amino acids. The CDR3 here is CASSFGGGRRQFF. The DNA of the CDR3 is TGTGCCAGCAGTTTCGGGGGAGGACGCCGCCAGTTCTTC.

The chain links TRBV19 to TRBJ2-3; 9 bases agree with TRBD2. The CDR3 spans 15 residues. V lost 6 bases to trimming and J lost 0 bases; unmatched junction nucleotides: 4. Germline CDR1 LNHDA, CDR2 SQIVND (reference sequence). DNA of the CDR3: TGTGCCAGTAGGGCTAGCGGGGATAGCACAGATACGCAGTATTTT. Its translation is CASRASGDSTDTQYF.

V and J are TRBV27 and TRBJ1-5, with 7 bases identical to TRBD1. V was clipped by 4 bases and J by 2 bases; unmatched bases: 2. Germline CDR1 MNHEY, CDR2 SMNVEV (reference sequence). There are 14 residues in the CDR3. The CDR3 sequence: CASSYRGGNQPQHF. The CDR3 DNA reads as TGTGCCAGCAGTTACAGGGGTGGCAATCAGCCCCAGCATTTT.

This clonotype was observed a few times. The chain joins TRBV18 to TRBJ1-2, with D maybe TRBD1 (5 bases). In germline, CDR1 is KGHSH, CDR2 LQKENI. V lost 3 bases, J lost 8 bases, and 16 bases lay in between. The CDR3 runs to 14 residues. The CDR3 region is CASSPKVQVEGYTF. The CDR3 region has the DNA TGTGCCAGCTCACCTAAGGTACAGGTGGAGGGCTACACCTTC. The full variable domain, rest sourced from reference TRBV18 and TRBJ1-2, is NAGVMQNPRHLVRRRGQEARLRCSPMKGHSHVYWYRQLPEEGLKFMVYLQKENIIDESGMPKERFSAEFPKEGPSILRIQQVVRGDSAAYFCASSPKVQVEGYTFGSGTRLTVV.

The rearrangement uses TRBV27 and TRBJ2-2, with 8 positions matching TRBD1. Germline CDR1 MNHEY, CDR2 SMNVEV (reference sequence). CDR3 size: 15 residues. Losses at the gene ends were 2 bases for V and 6 bases for J; bases not matched to a gene: 5. As DNA, the CDR3 is TGTGCCAGCAGTTTAGAGAACAGGGGGTCCGGGGAGCTGTTTTTT. Translation gives CASSLENRGSGELFF.